This T cell receptor (beta chain) was captured in a study of blood T cell repertoires in COVID-19. In the study overall: Acute-phase and convalescent COVID-19 samples originated in the United States, Italy and Spain. In each case, the material was cDNA or gDNA derived from T cells, B-cell-depleted T cells, or PBMCs.

Germline loops: CDR1 SGHNT, CDR2 YYREEE (reference sequence). V shed 3 bases, J shed 5 bases, and the junction held 6 bases outside the gene matches. The CDR3 runs 14 residues. Only in-frame clones appear in the TCRdb table, and some are missing; sequencing was by immunoSEQ multiplex PCR. Counted here are about 380,000 clones, 70% to 90% occurring once; the ten biggest clones make up 0.9% to 1.5%. This clonotype originated in a woman aged 18-30 years who had recovered from COVID-19. Sequencing input: PBMCs or T cells enriched from blood (not recorded which). V gene TRBV5-4 combines with J gene TRBJ2-7; the match to TRBD1 covers 9 bases. CDR3 amino acids: CASSSGTGIHEQYF. DNA of the CDR3: TGTGCCAGCAGCTCGGGGACAGGGATCCACGAGCAGTACTTC.